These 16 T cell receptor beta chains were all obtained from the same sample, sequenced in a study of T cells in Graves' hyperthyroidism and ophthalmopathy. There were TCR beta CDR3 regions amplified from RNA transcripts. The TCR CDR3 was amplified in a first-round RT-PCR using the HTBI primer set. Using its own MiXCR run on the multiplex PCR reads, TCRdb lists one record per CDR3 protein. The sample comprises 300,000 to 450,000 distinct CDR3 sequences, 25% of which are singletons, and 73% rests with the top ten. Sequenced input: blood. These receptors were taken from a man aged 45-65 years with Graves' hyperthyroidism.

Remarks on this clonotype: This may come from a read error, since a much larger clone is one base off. CDR3 nucleotides: TGTGCCAGCAGTAGACAGGGCACCGTCCCAGGGGATACGCAGTATTTT. As protein: CASSRQGTVPGDTQYF. V usage is TRBV12-3 or TRBV12-4 and J usage is TRBJ2-3, with TRBD1 matching over 7 bases. This CDR3 region has 16 residues. V was pared by 5 bases and J by 6 bases, with 14 bases of the junction left unmatched.

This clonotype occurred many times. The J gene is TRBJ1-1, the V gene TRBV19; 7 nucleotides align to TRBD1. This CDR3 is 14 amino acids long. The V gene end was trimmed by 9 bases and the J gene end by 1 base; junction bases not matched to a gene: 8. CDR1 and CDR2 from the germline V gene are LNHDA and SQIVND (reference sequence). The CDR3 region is CASSLQGGNTEAFF. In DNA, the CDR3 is TGTGCCAGCAGCCTTCAGGGGGGGAACACTGAAGCTTTCTTT.

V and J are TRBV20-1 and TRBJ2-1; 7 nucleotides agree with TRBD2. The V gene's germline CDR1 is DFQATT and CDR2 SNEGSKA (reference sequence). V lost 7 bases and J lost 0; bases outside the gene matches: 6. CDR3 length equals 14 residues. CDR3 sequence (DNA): TGCAGTGGACTAGCATCAAACTCCTACAATGAGCAGTTCTTC. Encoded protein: CSGLASNSYNEQFF.

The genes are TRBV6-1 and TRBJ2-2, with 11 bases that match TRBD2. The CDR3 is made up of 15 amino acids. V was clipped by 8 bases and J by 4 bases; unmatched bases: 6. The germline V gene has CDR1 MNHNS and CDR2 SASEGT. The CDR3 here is CASAFSGRATGELFF. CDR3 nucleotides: TGTGCCAGCGCCTTTAGCGGGAGGGCCACCGGGGAGCTGTTTTTT.

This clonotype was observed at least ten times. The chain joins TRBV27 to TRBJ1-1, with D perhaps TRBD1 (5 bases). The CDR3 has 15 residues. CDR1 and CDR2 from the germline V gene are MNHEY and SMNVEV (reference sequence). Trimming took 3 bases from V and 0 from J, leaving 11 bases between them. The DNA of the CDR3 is TGTGCCAGCAGTTTCACAGGCAGGCTGAACACTGAAGCTTTCTTT. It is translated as CASSFTGRLNTEAFF.

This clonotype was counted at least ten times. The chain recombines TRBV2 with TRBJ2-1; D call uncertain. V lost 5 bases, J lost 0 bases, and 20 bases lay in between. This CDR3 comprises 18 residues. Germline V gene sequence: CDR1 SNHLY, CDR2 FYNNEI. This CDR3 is CASSSKAGPHLSYNEQFF. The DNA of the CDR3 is TGTGCCAGCAGTAGCAAGGCCGGGCCTCACCTCTCCTACAATGAGCAGTTCTTC.

CDR3 in DNA: TGCAGTGCTAGCGACGCCGGGACTAGATTAACCCATGAGCAGTTCTTC. It encodes CSASDAGTRLTHEQFF. This chain connects TRBV20-1 to TRBJ2-1; 8 bases match TRBD2. Germline CDR1 and CDR2: DFQATT and SNEGSKA (reference sequence). The V and J ends lost 3 bases and 8 bases, in that order; junction bases with no gene match: 15. The CDR3 is made up of 16 amino acids.

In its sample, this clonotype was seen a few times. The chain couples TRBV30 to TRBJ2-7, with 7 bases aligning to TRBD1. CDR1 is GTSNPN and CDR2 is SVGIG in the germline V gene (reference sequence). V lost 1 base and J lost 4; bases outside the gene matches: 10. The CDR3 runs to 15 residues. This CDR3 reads CAWSAMTGKGYEQYF. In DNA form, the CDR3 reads TGTGCCTGGAGTGCAATGACAGGGAAAGGTTACGAGCAGTACTTC.

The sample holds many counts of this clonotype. The CDR3, as DNA: TGTGCCGCGGGGGCGGGGTGGACTGAAGCTTTCTTT. Its protein is CAAGAGWTEAFF. The chain employs TRBV28 and TRBJ1-1; maybe TRBD1 (6 bases). V lost 11 bases to trimming and J lost 5 bases, with 15 bases between them. Germline V gene lookup returns CDR1 MDHEN and CDR2 SYDVKM. The CDR3 runs 12 residues.

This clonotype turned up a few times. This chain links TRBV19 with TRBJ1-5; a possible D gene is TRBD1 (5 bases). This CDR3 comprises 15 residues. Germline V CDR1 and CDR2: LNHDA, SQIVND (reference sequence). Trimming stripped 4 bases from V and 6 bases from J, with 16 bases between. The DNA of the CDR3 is TGTGCCAGTAGTACAGGGAGATCGGGCGCTCAGCCCCAGCATTTT. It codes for CASSTGRSGAQPQHF.

As DNA, the CDR3 is TGTGCCAGCAGTGAGTTACAGATCCTCTCCTACGAGCAGTACTTC. Residues: CASSELQILSYEQYF. The chain is built from TRBV6-1 and TRBJ2-7; D unresolved. Germline V gene sequence: CDR1 MNHNS, CDR2 SASEGT. Trimming removed 3 bases at V and 0 bases at J, with 12 bases between. The CDR3 totals 15 residues.

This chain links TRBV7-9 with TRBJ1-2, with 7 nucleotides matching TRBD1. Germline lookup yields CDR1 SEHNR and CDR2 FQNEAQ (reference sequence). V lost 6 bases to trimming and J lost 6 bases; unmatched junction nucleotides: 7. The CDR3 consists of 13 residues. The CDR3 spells CASRLTGDDGYTF. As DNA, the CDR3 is TGTGCCAGCAGACTCACAGGGGATGATGGCTACACCTTC.

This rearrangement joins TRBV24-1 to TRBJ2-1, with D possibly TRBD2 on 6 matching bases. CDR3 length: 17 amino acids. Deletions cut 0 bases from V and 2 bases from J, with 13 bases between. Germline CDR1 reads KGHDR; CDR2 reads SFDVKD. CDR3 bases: TGTGCCACCAGTGATTTGGACGGGAGCGGGCCCTACAATGAGCAGTTCTTC. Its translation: CATSDLDGSGPYNEQFF.

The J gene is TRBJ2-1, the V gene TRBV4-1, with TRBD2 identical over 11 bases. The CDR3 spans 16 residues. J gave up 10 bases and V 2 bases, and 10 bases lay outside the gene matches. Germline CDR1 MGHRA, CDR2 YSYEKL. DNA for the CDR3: TGCGCCAGCAGCCAAAACCAAGAGACTAGCGGGATGGAGCAGTTCTTC. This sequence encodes CASSQNQETSGMEQFF.

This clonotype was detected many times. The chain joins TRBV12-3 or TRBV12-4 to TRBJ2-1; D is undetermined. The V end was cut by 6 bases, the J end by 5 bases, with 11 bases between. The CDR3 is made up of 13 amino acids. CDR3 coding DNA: TGTGCCAGCAGCCCGACAATTGACAATGAGCAGTTCTTC. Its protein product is CASSPTIDNEQFF.

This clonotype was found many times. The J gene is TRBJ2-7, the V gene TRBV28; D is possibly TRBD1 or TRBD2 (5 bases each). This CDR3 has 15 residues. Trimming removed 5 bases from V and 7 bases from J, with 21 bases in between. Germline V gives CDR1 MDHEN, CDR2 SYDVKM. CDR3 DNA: TGTGCCAGCAGTCTAATAGACAGTGTCCGAGGGGAGCAGTACTTC. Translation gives CASSLIDSVRGEQYF.